This T cell receptor beta chain came from a study of immune heterogeneity within non-small cell lung tumors. Looking at the study overall: In total, the tumors were 4 squamous cell carcinomas, roughly ten non-squamous carcinomas and 1 not otherwise specified. Findings and caveats of the study: Each patient largely had their own distinct set of high-frequency T-cell receptor beta clonotypes. Local T-cell clonality was recorded as moderately but significantly correlated with local tumor mutational burden, with R approximately 0.36.

A multiplex PCR containing 32 V primers and 13 J primers was used to amplify TCR beta CDR3. Each CDR3 protein is one row after TCRdb ran MiXCR on the multiplex PCR reads. The profile shows approximately 11,000 distinct CDR3 sequences, about 20% of them singletons. TCRs were amplified from around 660 ng gDNA of bulk tumor per sample. In surgery, several biopsies were collected from each primary tumor at widely spaced sites. Patients underwent curative surgery for non-small cell lung cancer (untreated and newly diagnosed). There were roughly 15 donors in total. They were all newly diagnosed non-small cell lung cancer patients undergoing surgery with curative intent. The CDR3 spans 14 residues. Per the germline V gene, CDR1 is SNHLY and CDR2 is FYNNEI. Trimming pared 0 bases from V and 2 bases from J, leaving 8 bases between. In its sample, this clonotype ranks as medium-sized. The antigen is unknown.

The rearrangement joins TRBV2 to TRBJ2-7, with TRBD1 as a possible D gene (5 bases). The sample was lung tumor tissue. The TCR comes from a man aged 60 to 75 with non-small cell lung cancer. CDR3: CASSEAPDTYEQYF. The CDR3 coding sequence is TGTGCCAGCAGTGAAGCCCCGGACACCTACGAGCAGTACTTC. The whole variable domain, filled in from reference TRBV2 and TRBJ2-7, reads EPEVTQTPSHQVTQMGQEVILRCVPISNHLYFYWYRQILGQKVEFLVSFYNNEISEKSEIFDDQFSVERPDGSNFTLKIRSTKLEDSAMYFCASSEAPDTYEQYFGPGTRLTVT.